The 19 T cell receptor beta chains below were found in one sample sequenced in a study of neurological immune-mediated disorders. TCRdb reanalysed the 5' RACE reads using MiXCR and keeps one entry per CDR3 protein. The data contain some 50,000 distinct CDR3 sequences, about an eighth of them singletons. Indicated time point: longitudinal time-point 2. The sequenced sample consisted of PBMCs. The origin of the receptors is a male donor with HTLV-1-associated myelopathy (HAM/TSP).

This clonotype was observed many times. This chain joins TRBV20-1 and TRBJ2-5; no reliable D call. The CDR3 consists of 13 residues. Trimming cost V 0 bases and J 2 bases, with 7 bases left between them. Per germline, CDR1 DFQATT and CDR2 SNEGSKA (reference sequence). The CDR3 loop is CSARDPLQETQYF. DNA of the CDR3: TGCAGTGCTAGAGATCCTCTGCAAGAGACCCAGTACTTC.

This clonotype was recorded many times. The CDR3 sequence is CASSPRTDYGYTF. The CDR3 DNA is TGTGCCAGCTCACCCCGGACAGACTATGGCTACACCTTC. The rearrangement uses TRBV18 and TRBJ1-2, with D possibly TRBD1 on 6 matching bases. This CDR3 has 13 amino acids. V was clipped by 3 bases and J by 3 bases, with 8 bases between them. Germline V gives CDR1 KGHSH, CDR2 LQKENI.

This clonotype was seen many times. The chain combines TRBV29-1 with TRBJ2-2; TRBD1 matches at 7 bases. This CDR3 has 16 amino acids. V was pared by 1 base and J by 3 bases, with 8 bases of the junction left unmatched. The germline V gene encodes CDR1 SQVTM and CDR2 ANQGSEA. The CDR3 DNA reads TGCAGCGTTGAAGTCGCACAGGGGTTTGACACCGGGGAGCTGTTTTTT. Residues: CSVEVAQGFDTGELFF.

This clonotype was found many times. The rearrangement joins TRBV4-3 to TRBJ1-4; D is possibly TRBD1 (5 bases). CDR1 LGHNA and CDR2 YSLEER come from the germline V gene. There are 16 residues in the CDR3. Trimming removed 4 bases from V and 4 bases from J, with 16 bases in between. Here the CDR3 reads CASSPQHSGGNEKLFF. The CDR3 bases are TGCGCCAGCAGCCCCCAACATTCGGGGGGTAATGAAAAACTGTTTTTT.

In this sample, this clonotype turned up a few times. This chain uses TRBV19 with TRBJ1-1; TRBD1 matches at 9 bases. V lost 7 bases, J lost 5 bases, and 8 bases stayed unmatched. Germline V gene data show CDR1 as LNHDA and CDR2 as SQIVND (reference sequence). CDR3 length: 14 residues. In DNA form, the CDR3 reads TGTGCCAGTACCTTACAGGGGGCTAGTACTGAAGCTTTCTTT. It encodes CASTLQGASTEAFF.

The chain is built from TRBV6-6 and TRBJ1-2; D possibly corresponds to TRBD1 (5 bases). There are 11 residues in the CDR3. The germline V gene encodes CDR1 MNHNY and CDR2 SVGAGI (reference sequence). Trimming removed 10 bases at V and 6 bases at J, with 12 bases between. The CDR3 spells CATRCRDGYTF. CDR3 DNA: TGTGCCACTAGATGCAGGGATGGCTACACCTTC.

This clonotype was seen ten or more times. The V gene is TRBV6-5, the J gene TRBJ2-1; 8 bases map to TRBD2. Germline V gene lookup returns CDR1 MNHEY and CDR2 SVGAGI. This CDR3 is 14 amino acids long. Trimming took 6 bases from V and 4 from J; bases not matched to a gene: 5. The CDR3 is CASRAGGRYNEQFF. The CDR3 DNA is TGTGCCAGCAGGGCGGGGGGCCGATACAATGAGCAGTTCTTC.

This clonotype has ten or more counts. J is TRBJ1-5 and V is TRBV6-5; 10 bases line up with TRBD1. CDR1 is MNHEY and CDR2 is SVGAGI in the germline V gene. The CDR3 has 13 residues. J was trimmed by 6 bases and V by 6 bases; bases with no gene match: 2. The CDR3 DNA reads TGTGCCAGCAGAGGACAGGGGGGTCAGCCCCAGCATTTT. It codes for CASRGQGGQPQHF.

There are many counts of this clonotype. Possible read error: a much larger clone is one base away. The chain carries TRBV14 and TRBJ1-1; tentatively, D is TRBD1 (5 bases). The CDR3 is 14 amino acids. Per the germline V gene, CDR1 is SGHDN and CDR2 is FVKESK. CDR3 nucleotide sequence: TGTGCCAACAGCCAAGGGGCGGACCTCACTGAAGCTTTCTTT. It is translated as CANSQGADLTEAFF.

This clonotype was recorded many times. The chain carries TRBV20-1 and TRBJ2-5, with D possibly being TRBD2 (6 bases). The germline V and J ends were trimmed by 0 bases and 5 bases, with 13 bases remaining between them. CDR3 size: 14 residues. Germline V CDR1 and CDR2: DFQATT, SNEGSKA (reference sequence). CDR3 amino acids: CSARDPVGGETQYF. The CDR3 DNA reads TGCAGTGCTAGAGATCCGGTCGGGGGTGAGACCCAGTACTTC.

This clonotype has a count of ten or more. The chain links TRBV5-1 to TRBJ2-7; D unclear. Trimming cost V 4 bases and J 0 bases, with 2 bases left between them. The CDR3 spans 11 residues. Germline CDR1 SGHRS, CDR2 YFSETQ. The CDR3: CASSDSYEQYF. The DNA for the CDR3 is TGCGCCAGCAGCGACTCCTACGAGCAGTACTTC.

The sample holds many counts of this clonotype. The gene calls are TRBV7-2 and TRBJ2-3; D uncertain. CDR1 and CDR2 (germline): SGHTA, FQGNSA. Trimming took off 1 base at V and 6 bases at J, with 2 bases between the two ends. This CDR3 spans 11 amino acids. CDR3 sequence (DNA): TGTGCCAGCAGCTTAGTGGATACGCAGTATTTT. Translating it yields CASSLVDTQYF.

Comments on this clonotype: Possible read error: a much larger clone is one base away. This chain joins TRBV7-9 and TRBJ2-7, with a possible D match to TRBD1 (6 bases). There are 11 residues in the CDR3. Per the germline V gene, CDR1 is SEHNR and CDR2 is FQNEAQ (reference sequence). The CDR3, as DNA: TGTGCCTGCAGCCCAGGGGACGAGCAGTACTTC. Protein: CACSPGDEQYF.

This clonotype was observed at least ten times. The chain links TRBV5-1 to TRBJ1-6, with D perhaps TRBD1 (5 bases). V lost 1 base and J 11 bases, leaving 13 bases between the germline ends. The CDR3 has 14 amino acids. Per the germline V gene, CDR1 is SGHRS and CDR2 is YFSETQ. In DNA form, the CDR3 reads TGCGCCAGCAGCTTGTTAGGGGTTGGTACACCCCTCCACTTT. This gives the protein CASSLLGVGTPLHF.

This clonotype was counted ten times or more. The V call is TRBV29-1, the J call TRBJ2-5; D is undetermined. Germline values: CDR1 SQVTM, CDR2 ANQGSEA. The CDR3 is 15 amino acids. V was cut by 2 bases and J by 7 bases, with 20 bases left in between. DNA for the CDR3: TGCAGCGTTGAAAGTTACAGATCCCCTGTAGGGACCCAGTACTTC. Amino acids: CSVESYRSPVGTQYF. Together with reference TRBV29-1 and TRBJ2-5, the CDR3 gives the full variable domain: SAVISQKPSRDICQRGTSLTIQCQVDSQVTMMFWYRQQPGQSLTLIATANQGSEATYESGFVIDKFPISRPNLTFSTLTVSNMSPEDSSIYLCSVESYRSPVGTQYFGPGTRLLVL.

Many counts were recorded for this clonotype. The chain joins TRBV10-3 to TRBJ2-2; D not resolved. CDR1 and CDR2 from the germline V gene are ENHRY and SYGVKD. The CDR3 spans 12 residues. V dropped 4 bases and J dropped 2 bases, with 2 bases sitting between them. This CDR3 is CAISVNTGELFF. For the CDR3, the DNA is TGTGCCATCAGTGTAAACACCGGGGAGCTGTTTTTT.

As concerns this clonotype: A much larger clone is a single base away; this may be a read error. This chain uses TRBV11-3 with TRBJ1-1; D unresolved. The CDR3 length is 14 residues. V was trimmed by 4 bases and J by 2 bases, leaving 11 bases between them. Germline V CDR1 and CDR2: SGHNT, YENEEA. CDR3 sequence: CASSWPGINTEAFF. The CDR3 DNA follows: TGTGCCAGCAGCTGGCCGGGGATAAACACTGAAGCTTTCTTT.

CDR3 sequence (DNA): TGTGCCAGCAGGGGGGCCACTGAAGCTTTCTTT. It specifies CASRGATEAFF. This chain links TRBV3-1 with TRBJ1-1; weak D call: TRBD1 (6 bases). This CDR3 comprises 11 residues. Between the trimmed V and J ends, which lost 6 bases and 4 bases, there was a span of 6 bases. Germline V lookup: CDR1 LGHDT, CDR2 YNNKEL (reference sequence).

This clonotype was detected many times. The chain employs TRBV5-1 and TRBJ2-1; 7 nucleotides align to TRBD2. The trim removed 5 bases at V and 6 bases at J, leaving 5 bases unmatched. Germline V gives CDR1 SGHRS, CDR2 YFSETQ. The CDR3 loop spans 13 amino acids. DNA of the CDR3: TGCGCCAGCAGTTCGGGACTATCCAATGAGCAGTTCTTC. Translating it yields CASSSGLSNEQFF.